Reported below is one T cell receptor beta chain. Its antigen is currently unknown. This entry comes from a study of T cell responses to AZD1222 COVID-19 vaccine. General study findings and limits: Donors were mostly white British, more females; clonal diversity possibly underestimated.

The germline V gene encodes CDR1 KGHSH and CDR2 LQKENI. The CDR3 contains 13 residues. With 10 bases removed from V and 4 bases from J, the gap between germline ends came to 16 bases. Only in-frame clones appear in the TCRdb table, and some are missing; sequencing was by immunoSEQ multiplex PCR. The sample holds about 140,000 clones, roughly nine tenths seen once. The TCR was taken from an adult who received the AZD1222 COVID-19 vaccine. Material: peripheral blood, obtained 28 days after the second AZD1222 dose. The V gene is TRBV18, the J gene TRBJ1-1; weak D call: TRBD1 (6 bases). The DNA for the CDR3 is TGTGCCAATTCGCGGGGGCTGGGCACTGAAGCTTTCTTT. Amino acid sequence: CANSRGLGTEAFF.